This entry concerns a single T cell receptor (beta chain). Its cognate antigen is unknown. The data originate from a study of T cell responses to AZD1222 COVID-19 vaccine. Study results and caveats: The reported proportion of spike-specific TCRs targeting unmutated variant regions was nearly half.

The protocol was immunoSEQ multiplex PCR, while the TCRdb copy is restricted to in-frame clones and leaves out a portion. The sample includes some 150,000 clones, roughly nine tenths of them seen just once. V was clipped by 0 bases and J by 4 bases, with 10 bases between them. The CDR3 totals 14 residues. Germline V CDR1 and CDR2: MNHEY, SMNVEV (reference sequence). The specimen comprised peripheral blood, sampled on day 0 of AZD1222 vaccination. This receptor was taken from an adult in good health. This chain connects TRBV27 to TRBJ2-7; a weak D match, TRBD1 (6 bases). The CDR3 bases are TGTGCCAGCAGTTTATCTGGGGGCCGGTACGAGCAGTACTTC. Protein product: CASSLSGGRYEQYF.